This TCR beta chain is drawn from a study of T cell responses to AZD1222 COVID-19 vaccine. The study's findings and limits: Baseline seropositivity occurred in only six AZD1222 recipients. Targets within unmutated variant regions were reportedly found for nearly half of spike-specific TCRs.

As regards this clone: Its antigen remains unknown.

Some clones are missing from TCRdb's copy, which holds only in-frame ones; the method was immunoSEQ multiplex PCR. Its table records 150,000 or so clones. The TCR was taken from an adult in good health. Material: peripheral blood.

The DNA for the CDR3 is TGCGCCAGCAGCCAAGATGGGTTTGGGAATCAGCCCCAGCATTTT. Translation: CASSQDGFGNQPQHF. The chain couples TRBV4-3 to TRBJ1-5; D not certain. Germline V gene sequence: CDR1 LGHNA, CDR2 YSLEER. With 0 bases removed from V and 4 bases from J, the gap between germline ends came to 10 bases. CDR3 length: 15 residues.